This T cell receptor beta chain was identified during a study of vaccination and CD4 T cells after COVID-19. Details on this clonotype: Antigen unknown.

The sample's treatment: roughly ten-day PBMC culture with coronavirus spike peptide pools or control peptides (ViraFEST assay). With the Oncomine TCR Beta short-read assay, DNA from cultured CD4+ T cells was sequenced. TCRdb recomputed calls from the PCR reads with MiXCR, one row per CDR3 protein. The repertoire holds about 11,000 distinct CDR3 sequences, 30% to 35% seen once, with approximately 15% in the top ten. CDR1 is SGHAT and CDR2 is FQNNGV in the germline V gene. The CDR3 extends over 14 amino acids. Trimming removed 6 bases from V and 9 bases from J; junction bases left unmatched: 11. The input for sequencing was CD4+ T cells from blood, cultured in vitro, taken after SARS-CoV-2 vaccination. The genes are TRBV11-2 and TRBJ1-3; TRBD1 aligns across 7 bases. The sequence derives from a human donor who had recovered from COVID-19. In DNA form, the CDR3 reads TGTGCCAGCAGGGGACCGGACAGGATCTTCACCATATATTTT. It encodes CASRGPDRIFTIYF.